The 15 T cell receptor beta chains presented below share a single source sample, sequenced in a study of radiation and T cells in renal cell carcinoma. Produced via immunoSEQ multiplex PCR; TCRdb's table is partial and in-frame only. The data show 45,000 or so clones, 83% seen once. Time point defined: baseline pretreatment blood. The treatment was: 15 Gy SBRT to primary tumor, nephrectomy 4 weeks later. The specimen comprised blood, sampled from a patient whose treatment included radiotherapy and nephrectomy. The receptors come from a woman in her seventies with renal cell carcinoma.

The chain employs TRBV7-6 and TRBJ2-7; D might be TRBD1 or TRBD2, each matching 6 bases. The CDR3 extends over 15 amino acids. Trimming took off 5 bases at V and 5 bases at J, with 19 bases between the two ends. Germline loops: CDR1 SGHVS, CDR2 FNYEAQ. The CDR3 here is CASSQMTGGGHEQYF. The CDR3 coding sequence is TGTGCCAGCAGCCAGATGACAGGAGGGGGGCACGAGCAGTACTTC.

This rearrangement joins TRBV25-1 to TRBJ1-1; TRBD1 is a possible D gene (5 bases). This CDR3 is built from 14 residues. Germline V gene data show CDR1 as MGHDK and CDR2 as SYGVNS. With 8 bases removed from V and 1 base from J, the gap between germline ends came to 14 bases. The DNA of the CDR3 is TGTGCCAGCCTACCAGGGTTTGGGAACACTGAAGCTTTCTTT. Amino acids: CASLPGFGNTEAFF.

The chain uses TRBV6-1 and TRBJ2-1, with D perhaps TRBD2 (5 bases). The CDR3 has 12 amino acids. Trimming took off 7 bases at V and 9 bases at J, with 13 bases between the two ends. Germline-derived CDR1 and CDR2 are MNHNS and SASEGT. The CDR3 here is CASTRTGIEQFF. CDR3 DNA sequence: TGTGCCAGCACTCGTACGGGGATTGAGCAGTTCTTC.

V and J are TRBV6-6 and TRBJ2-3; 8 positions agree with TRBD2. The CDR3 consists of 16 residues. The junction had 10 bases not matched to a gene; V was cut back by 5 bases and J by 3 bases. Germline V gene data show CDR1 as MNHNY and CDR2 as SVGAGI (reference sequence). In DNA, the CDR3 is TGTGCCAGCAGTATTGGGGTAGCGGGAAGGACAGATACGCAGTATTTT. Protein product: CASSIGVAGRTDTQYF.

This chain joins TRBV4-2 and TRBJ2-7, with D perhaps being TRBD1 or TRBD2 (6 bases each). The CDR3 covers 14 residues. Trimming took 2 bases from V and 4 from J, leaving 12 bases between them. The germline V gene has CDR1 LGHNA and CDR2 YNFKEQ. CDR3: CASSQPGATYEQYF. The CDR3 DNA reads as TGTGCCAGCAGCCAACCGGGGGCTACGTACGAGCAGTACTTC.

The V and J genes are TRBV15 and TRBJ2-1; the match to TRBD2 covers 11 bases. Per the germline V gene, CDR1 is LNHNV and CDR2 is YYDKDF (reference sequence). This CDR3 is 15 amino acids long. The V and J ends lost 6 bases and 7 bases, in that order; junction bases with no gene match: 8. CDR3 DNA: TGTGCCACCAGAGGGTTTAGCGGGGGGGTGAATGAGCAGTTCTTC. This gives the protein CATRGFSGGVNEQFF.

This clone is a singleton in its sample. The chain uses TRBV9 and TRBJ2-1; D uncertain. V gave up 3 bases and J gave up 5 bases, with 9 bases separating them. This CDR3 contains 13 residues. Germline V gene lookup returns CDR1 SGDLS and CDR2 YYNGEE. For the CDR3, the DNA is TGTGCCAGCAGCGGCGCTTGGGACAATGAGCAGTTCTTC. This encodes CASSGAWDNEQFF.

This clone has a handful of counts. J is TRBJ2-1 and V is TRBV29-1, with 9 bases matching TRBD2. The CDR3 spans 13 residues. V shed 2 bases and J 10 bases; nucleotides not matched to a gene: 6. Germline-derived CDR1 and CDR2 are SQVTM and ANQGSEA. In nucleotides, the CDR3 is TGCAGCGTTGAAAACCCTAGCGGGAAGGAGCAGTTCTTC. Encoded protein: CSVENPSGKEQFF.

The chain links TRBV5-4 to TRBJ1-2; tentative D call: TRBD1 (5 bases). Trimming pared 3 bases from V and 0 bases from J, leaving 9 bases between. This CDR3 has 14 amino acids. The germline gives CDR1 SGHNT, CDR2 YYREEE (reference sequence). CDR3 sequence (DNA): TGTGCCAGCAGCTCGGGGGACCCTAACTATGGCTACACCTTC. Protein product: CASSSGDPNYGYTF. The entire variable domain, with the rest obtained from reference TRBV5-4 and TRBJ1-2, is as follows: ETGVTQSPTHLIKTRGQQVTLRCSSQSGHNTVSWYQQALGQGPQFIFQYYREEENGRGNFPPRFSGLQFPNYSSELNVNALELDDSALYLCASSSGDPNYGYTFGSGTRLTVV.

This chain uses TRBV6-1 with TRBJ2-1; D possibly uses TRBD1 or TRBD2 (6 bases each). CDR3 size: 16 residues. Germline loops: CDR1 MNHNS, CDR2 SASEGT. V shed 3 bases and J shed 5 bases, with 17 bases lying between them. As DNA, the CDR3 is TGTGCCAGCAGTGAGGTAGGGGGGCCCGGAAACAATGAGCAGTTCTTC. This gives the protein CASSEVGGPGNNEQFF.

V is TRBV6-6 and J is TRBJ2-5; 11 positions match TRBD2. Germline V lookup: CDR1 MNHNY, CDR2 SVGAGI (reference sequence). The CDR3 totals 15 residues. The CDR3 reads CAALAGGWYQETQYF. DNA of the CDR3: TGTGCGGCCCTAGCGGGGGGATGGTACCAAGAGACCCAGTACTTC.

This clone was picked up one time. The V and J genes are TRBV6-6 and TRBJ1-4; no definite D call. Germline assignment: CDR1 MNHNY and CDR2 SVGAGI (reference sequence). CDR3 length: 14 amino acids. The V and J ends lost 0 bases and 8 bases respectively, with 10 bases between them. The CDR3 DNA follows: TGTGCCAGCAGTTACTCGAGTATCGGGGAAAAACTGTTTTTT. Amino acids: CASSYSSIGEKLFF.

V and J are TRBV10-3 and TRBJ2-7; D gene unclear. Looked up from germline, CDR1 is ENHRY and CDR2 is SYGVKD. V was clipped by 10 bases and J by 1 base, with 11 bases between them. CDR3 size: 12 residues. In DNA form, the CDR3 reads TGTGCCACGAAACTAAATTCCTACGAGCAGTACTTC. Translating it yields CATKLNSYEQYF.

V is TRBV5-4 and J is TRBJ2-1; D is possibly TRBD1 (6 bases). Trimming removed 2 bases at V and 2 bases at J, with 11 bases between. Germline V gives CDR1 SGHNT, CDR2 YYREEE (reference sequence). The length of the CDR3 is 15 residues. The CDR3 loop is CASSLQQGTYNEQFF. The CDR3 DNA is TGTGCCAGCAGCTTACAACAGGGTACCTACAATGAGCAGTTCTTC.

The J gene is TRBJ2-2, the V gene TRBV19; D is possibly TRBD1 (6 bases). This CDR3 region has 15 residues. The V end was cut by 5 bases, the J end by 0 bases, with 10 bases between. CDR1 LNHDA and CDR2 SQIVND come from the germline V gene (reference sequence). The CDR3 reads CASSPGTTNTGELFF. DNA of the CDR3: TGTGCCAGTAGTCCTGGGACAACGAACACCGGGGAGCTGTTTTTT.